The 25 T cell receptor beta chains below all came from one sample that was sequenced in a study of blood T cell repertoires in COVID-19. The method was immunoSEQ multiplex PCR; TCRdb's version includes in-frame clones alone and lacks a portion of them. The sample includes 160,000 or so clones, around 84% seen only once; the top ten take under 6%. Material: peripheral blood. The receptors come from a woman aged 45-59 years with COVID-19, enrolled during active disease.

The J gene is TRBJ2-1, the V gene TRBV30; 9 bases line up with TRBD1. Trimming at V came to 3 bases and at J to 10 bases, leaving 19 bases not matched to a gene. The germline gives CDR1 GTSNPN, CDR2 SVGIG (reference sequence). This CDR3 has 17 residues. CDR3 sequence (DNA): TGTGCCTGGAGCGTTGGGACCCGGGACAGGGCTCTGGGGGAGCAGTTCTTC. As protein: CAWSVGTRDRALGEQFF. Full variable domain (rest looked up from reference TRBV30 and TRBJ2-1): SQTIHQWPATLVQPVGSPLSLECTVEGTSNPNLYWYRQAAGRGLQLLFYSVGIGQISSEVPQNLSASRPQDRQFILSSKKLLLSDSGFYLCAWSVGTRDRALGEQFFGPGTRLTVL.

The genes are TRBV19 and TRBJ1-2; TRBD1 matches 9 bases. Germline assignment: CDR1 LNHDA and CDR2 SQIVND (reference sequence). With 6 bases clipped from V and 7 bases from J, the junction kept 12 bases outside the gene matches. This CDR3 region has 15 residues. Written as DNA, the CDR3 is TGTGCCAGTAGGGAACCGGGGACAGGGTACGTTGGCTACACCTTC. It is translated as CASREPGTGYVGYTF. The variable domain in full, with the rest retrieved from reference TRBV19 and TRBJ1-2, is DGGITQSPKYLFRKEGQNVTLSCEQNLNHDAMYWYRQDPGQGLRLIYYSQIVNDFQKGDIAEGYSVSREKKESFPLTVTSAQKNPTAFYLCASREPGTGYVGYTFGSGTRLTVV.

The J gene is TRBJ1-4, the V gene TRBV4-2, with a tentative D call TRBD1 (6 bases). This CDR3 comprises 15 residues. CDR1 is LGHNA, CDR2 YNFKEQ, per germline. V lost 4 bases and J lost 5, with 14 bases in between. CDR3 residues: CASSPETQGNEKLFF. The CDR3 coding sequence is TGTGCCAGCAGCCCAGAAACCCAGGGGAATGAAAAACTGTTTTTT.

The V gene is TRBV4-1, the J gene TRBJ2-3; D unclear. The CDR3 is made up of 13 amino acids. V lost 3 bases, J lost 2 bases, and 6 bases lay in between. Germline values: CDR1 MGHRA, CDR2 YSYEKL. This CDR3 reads CASSHFNTDTQYF. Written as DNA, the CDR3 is TGCGCCAGCAGCCATTTTAACACAGATACGCAGTATTTT.

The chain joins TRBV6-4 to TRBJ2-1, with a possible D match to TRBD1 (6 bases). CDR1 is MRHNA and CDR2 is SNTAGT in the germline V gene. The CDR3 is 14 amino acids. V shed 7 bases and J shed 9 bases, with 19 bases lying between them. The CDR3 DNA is TGTGCCAGCAAGGAATCCCTACAGGGTGGTGAGCAGTTCTTC. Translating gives CASKESLQGGEQFF.

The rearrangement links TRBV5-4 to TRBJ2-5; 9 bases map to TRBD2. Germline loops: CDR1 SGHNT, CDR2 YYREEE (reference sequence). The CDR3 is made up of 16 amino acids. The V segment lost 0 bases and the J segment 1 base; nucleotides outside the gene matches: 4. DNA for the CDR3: TGTGCCAGCAGCTTGGGAGCGGGGGGCCCCCAAGAGACCCAGTACTTC. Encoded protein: CASSLGAGGPQETQYF.

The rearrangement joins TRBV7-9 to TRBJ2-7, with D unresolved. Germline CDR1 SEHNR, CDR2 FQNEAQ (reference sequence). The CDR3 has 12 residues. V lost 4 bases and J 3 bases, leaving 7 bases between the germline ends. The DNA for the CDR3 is TGTGCCAGCAGCTCGTTCAGCTACGAGCAGTACTTC. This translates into CASSSFSYEQYF. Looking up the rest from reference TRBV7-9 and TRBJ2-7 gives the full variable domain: DTGVSQNPRHKITKRGQNVTFRCDPISEHNRLYWYRQTLGQGPEFLTYFQNEAQLEKSRLLSDRFSAERPKGSFSTLEIQRTEQGDSAMYLCASSSFSYEQYFGPGTRLTVT.

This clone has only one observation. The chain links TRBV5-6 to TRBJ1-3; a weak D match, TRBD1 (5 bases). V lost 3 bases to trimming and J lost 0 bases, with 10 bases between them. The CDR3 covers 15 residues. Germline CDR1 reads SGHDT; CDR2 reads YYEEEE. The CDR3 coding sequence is TGTGCCAGCAGCTCGGACACCCGCTCTGGAAACACCATATATTTT. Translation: CASSSDTRSGNTIYF.

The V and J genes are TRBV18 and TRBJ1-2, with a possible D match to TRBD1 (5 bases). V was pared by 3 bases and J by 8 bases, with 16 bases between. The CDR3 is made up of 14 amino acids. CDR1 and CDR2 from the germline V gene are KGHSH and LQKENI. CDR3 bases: TGTGCCAGCTCACCTCGTATGGGGGAGGGCGGCTACACCTTC. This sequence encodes CASSPRMGEGGYTF.

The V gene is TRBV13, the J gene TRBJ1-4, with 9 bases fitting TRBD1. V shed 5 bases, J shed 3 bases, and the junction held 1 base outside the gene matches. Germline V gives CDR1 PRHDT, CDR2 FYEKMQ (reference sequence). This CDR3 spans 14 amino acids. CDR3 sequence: CASSGDRANEKLFF. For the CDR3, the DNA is TGTGCCAGCAGCGGGGACAGGGCTAATGAAAAACTGTTTTTT.

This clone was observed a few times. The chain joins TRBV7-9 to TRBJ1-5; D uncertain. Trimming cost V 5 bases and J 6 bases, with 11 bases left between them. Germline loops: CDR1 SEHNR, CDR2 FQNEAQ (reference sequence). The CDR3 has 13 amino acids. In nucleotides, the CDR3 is TGTGCCAGCAGCGGTGGGAGGCGTCAGCCCCAGCATTTT. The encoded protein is CASSGGRRQPQHF. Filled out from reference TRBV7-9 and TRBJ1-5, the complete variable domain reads DTGVSQNPRHKITKRGQNVTFRCDPISEHNRLYWYRQTLGQGPEFLTYFQNEAQLEKSRLLSDRFSAERPKGSFSTLEIQRTEQGDSAMYLCASSGGRRQPQHFGDGTRLSIL.

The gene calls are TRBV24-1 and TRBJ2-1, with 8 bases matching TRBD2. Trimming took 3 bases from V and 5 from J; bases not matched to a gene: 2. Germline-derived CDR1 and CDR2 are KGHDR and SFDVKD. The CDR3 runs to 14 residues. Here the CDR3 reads CATSDPGGDNEQFF. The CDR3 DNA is TGTGCCACCAGTGATCCCGGGGGGGACAATGAGCAGTTCTTC.

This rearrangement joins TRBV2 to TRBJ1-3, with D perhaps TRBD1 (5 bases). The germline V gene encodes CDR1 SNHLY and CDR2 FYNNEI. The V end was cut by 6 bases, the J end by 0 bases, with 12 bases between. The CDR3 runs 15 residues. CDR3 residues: CASRNKGISGNTIYF. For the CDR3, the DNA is TGTGCCAGCAGAAACAAGGGGATCTCTGGAAACACCATATATTTT.

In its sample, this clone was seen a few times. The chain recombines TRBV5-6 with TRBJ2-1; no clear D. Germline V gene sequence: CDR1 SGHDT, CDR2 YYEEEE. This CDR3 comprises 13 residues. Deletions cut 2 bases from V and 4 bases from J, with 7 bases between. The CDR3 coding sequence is TGTGCCAGCAGCTTAATCAGGTACAATGAGCAGTTCTTC. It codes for CASSLIRYNEQFF.

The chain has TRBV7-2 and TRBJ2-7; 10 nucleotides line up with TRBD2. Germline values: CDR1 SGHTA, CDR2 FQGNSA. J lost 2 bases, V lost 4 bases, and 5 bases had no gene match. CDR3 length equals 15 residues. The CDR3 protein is CASSSSGGDTYEQYF. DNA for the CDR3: TGTGCCAGCAGCTCCAGCGGGGGGGACACCTACGAGCAGTACTTC.

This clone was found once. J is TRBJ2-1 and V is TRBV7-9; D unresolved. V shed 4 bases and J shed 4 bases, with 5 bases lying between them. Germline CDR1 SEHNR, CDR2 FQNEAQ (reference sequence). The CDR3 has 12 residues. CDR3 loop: CASSSTYNEQFF. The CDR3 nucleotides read TGTGCCAGCAGCTCCACTTACAATGAGCAGTTCTTC. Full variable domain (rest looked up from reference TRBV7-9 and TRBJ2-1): DTGVSQNPRHKITKRGQNVTFRCDPISEHNRLYWYRQTLGQGPEFLTYFQNEAQLEKSRLLSDRFSAERPKGSFSTLEIQRTEQGDSAMYLCASSSTYNEQFFGPGTRLTVL.

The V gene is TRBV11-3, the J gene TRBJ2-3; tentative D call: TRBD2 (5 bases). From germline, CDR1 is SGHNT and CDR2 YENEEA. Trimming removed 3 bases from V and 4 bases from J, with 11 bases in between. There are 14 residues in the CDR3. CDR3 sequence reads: CASSFAGGPDTQYF. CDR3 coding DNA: TGTGCCAGCAGCTTTGCGGGTGGCCCAGATACGCAGTATTTT.

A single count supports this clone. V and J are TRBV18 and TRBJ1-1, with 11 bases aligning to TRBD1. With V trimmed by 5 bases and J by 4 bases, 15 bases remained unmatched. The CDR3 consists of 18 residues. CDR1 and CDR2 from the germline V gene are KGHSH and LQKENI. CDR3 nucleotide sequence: TGTGCCAGCTCATCCAGGAGGGGACAGGGGGGAATAGGCACTGAAGCTTTCTTT. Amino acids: CASSSRRGQGGIGTEAFF.

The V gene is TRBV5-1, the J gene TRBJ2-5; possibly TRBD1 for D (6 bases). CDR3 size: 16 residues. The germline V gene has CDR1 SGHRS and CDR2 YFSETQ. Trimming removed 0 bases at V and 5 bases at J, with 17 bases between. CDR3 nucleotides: TGCGCCAGCAGCTTGGTAGGGCAGGGGATGGTGGAGACCCAGTACTTC. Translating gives CASSLVGQGMVETQYF.

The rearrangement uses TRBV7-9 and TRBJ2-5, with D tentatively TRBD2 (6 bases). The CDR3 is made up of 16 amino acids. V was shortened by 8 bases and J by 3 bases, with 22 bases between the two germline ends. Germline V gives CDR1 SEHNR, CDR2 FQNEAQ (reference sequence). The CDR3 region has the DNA TGTGCCAGCGTTGAATTGTATCTTGGCGGGGAAGAGACCCAGTACTTC. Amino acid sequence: CASVELYLGGEETQYF.

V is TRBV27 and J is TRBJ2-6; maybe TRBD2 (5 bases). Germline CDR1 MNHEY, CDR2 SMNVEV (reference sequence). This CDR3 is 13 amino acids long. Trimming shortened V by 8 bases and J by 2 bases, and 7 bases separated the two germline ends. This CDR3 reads CASHGAGANVLTF. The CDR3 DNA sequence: TGTGCCAGCCACGGGGCTGGGGCCAACGTCCTGACTTTC. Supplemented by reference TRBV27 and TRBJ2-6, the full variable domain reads EAQVTQNPRYLITVTGKKLTVTCSQNMNHEYMSWYRQDPGLGLRQIYYSMNVEVTDKGDVPEGYKVSRKEKRNFPLILESPSPNQTSLYFCASHGAGANVLTFGAGSRLTVL.

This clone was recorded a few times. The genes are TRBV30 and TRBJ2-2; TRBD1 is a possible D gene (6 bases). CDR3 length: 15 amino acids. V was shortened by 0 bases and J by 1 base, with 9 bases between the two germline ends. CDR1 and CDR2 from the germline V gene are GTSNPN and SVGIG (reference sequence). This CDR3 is CAWSVLTGNTGELFF. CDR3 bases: TGTGCCTGGAGTGTACTGACAGGGAACACCGGGGAGCTGTTTTTT.

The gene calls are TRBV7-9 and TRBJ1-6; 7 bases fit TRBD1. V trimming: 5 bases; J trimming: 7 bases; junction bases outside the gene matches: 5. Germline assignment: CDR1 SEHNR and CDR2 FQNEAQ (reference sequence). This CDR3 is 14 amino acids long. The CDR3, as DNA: TGTGCCAGCAGCGAGGGACAGCCAAATTCACCCCTCCACTTT. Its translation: CASSEGQPNSPLHF.

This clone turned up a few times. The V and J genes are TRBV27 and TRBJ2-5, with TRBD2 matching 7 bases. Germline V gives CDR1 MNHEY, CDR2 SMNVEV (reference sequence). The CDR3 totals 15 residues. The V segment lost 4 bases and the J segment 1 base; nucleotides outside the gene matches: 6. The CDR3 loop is CASSSTSLAQETQYF. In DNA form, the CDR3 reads TGTGCCAGCAGTTCGACTAGCTTGGCCCAAGAGACCCAGTACTTC.

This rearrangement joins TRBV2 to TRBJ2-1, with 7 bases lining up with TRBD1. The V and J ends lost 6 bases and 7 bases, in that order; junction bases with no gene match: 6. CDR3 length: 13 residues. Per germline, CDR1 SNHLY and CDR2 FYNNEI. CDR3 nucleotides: TGTGCCAGCAGGTACAGGGGCGTGAATGAGCAGTTCTTC. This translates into CASRYRGVNEQFF.